The 21 T cell receptor beta chains in this list originate from one sample, sequenced in a study of cytomegalovirus exposure and HLA in healthy donors. The PCR employed 60 Vbeta primers together with 13 Jbeta primers. The protocol was immunoSEQ multiplex PCR, while the TCRdb copy is restricted to in-frame clones and leaves out a portion. The table has over 130,000 clones, less than 85% seen once. The source material was PBMCs. The receptors originated from a man aged 50 or older in good health and CMV-seropositive.

The chain uses TRBV5-1 and TRBJ2-7; perhaps TRBD2 as D (5 bases). V was clipped by 0 bases and J by 3 bases, with 13 bases between them. The CDR3 runs to 15 residues. Germline V gene data show CDR1 as SGHRS and CDR2 as YFSETQ. CDR3 region: CASSLGGVGYYEQYF. The CDR3 coding sequence is TGCGCCAGCAGCTTGGGGGGAGTGGGGTACTACGAGCAGTACTTC.

The rearrangement uses TRBV10-1 and TRBJ2-1, with 9 bases that match TRBD2. Germline CDR1 reads WNHNN; CDR2 reads SYGVQD (reference sequence). The CDR3 is 14 residues long. Unmatched junction bases numbered 8, after V lost 4 bases and J lost 10 bases. CDR3 residues: CASSGGSGRGEQFF. DNA of the CDR3: TGCGCCAGCAGTGGTGGTAGCGGGAGAGGCGAGCAGTTCTTC.

This clone was detected a few times. The rearrangement uses TRBV4-1 and TRBJ2-7, with D possibly TRBD1 on 7 matching bases. The germline V gene encodes CDR1 MGHRA and CDR2 YSYEKL. The V end lost 4 bases, the J end lost 2 bases, and 15 bases lay between the germline ends. This CDR3 spans 15 amino acids. CDR3 nucleotide sequence: TGCGCCAGCAGCCTCCAGACAGGGAGGCCCTACGAGCAGTACTTC. Translating it yields CASSLQTGRPYEQYF.

The chain employs TRBV6-5 and TRBJ2-5; 8 nucleotides agree with TRBD1. The V segment lost 2 bases and the J segment 5 bases; nucleotides outside the gene matches: 7. The CDR3 is 15 amino acids. Looked up from germline, CDR1 is MNHEY and CDR2 is SVGAGI. The CDR3 sequence: CASSYAQGEWETQYF. DNA for the CDR3: TGTGCCAGCAGTTACGCACAGGGGGAATGGGAGACCCAGTACTTC.

The chain has TRBV13 and TRBJ1-6, with 7 positions matching TRBD1. This CDR3 contains 15 residues. V trimming: 4 bases; J trimming: 7 bases; junction bases outside the gene matches: 7. Germline V CDR1 and CDR2: PRHDT, FYEKMQ (reference sequence). CDR3 nucleotides: TGTGCCAGCAGCTCCCGACAGGGAAGGAATTCACCCCTCCACTTT. This sequence encodes CASSSRQGRNSPLHF.

The V call is TRBV9, the J call TRBJ2-7; 7 bases line up with TRBD2. This CDR3 has 16 residues. Germline lookup yields CDR1 SGDLS and CDR2 YYNGEE. With V trimmed by 3 bases and J by 2 bases, 11 bases remained unmatched. CDR3 loop: CASSAVLGGSTYEQYF. Written as DNA, the CDR3 is TGTGCCAGCAGCGCTGTCCTCGGGGGGAGTACCTACGAGCAGTACTTC.

The gene calls are TRBV4-2 and TRBJ2-7, with 7 bases fitting TRBD2. Germline V gene data show CDR1 as LGHNA and CDR2 as YNFKEQ. The trim removed 2 bases at V and 4 bases at J, leaving 8 bases unmatched. The CDR3 sequence is 15 residues long. The CDR3 sequence is CASSQSQRDVYEQYF. CDR3 DNA: TGTGCCAGCAGCCAAAGTCAGCGGGATGTTTACGAGCAGTACTTC.

The chain uses TRBV5-1 and TRBJ2-7, with 7 bases that match TRBD1. The CDR3 is 14 residues long. V gave up 1 base and J gave up 5 bases; unmatched junction bases: 6. The V gene's germline CDR1 is SGHRS and CDR2 YFSETQ. The CDR3 here is CASSLNRGSDEQYF. DNA of the CDR3: TGCGCCAGCAGCTTGAACAGGGGATCAGACGAGCAGTACTTC.

The V call is TRBV10-3, the J call TRBJ1-6; TRBD1 agrees at 7 bases. Germline loops: CDR1 ENHRY, CDR2 SYGVKD. The CDR3 spans 17 residues. J lost 0 bases, V lost 6 bases, and 8 bases had no gene match. The CDR3 nucleotides are TGTGCCATCAGGCCGAGCAGGGGGAGCTCCTATAATTCACCCCTCCACTTT. It encodes CAIRPSRGSSYNSPLHF.

The chain is built from TRBV9 and TRBJ2-2; TRBD2 matches 9 bases. CDR1 is SGDLS and CDR2 is YYNGEE in the germline V gene. V lost 2 bases and J lost 0; bases outside the gene matches: 5. This CDR3 comprises 17 residues. In DNA form, the CDR3 reads TGTGCCAGCAGCGTTCGACTAGCGGAAGCGAACACCGGGGAGCTGTTTTTT. It specifies CASSVRLAEANTGELFF.

Of note for this clone: At one end, the junction sequence differs from germline, possibly due to a read error. This chain links TRBV7-9 with TRBJ2-2; D remains ambiguous. From germline, CDR1 is SEHNR and CDR2 FQNEAQ (reference sequence). The CDR3 consists of 17 residues. CDR3 bases: TGTTCCAGCAGCTTAGCCCAGTGGTACCGAAACACCGGGGAGCTGTTTTTT. This sequence encodes CSSSLAQWYRNTGELFF.

This clone was seen a few times. V usage is TRBV2 and J usage is TRBJ2-7, with D tentatively TRBD2 (6 bases). Per germline, CDR1 SNHLY and CDR2 FYNNEI. Between the trimmed V and J ends, which lost 3 bases and 3 bases, there was a span of 12 bases. The CDR3 runs to 14 residues. Here the CDR3 DNA reads TGTGCCAGCAGTGATCGGGGGTCCCTCTACGAGCAGTACTTC. Its protein is CASSDRGSLYEQYF. Full variable domain (missing parts from reference TRBV2 and TRBJ2-7): EPEVTQTPSHQVTQMGQEVILRCVPISNHLYFYWYRQILGQKVEFLVSFYNNEISEKSEIFDDQFSVERPDGSNFTLKIRSTKLEDSAMYFCASSDRGSLYEQYFGPGTRLTVT.

The chain combines TRBV29-1 with TRBJ2-1, with 7 positions matching TRBD2. Germline CDR1 is SQVTM and CDR2 is ANQGSEA. J gave up 12 bases and V 0 bases, and 5 bases lay outside the gene matches. This CDR3 region has 12 residues. CDR3: CSVEEAGEVQFF. The CDR3 DNA reads as TGCAGCGTTGAAGAGGCGGGAGAAGTGCAGTTCTTC.

This clone was picked up one time. This sequence joins TRBV5-6 and TRBJ2-3; 9 nucleotides match TRBD2. With V trimmed by 4 bases and J by 0 bases, 9 bases remained unmatched. Germline V gene sequence: CDR1 SGHDT, CDR2 YYEEEE. The CDR3 runs 17 residues. In DNA, the CDR3 is TGTGCCAGCAGCCCTACGACTAGCGGTCCTAGCACAGATACGCAGTATTTT. This gives the protein CASSPTTSGPSTDTQYF.

The V gene is TRBV5-6, the J gene TRBJ2-1; 11 nucleotides match TRBD1. This CDR3 has 15 amino acids. CDR1 and CDR2 from the germline V gene are SGHDT and YYEEEE. Trimming cost V 4 bases and J 2 bases; bases outside gene matches: 2. CDR3 amino acids: CASSQGQGAYNEQFF. The CDR3 bases are TGTGCCAGCAGCCAGGGACAGGGGGCCTACAATGAGCAGTTCTTC.

This clone was recorded once. V and J are TRBV7-2 and TRBJ2-3, with D possibly being TRBD2 (5 bases). The CDR3 runs to 15 residues. V lost 1 base to trimming and J lost 0 bases, with 8 bases between them. Germline CDR1 is SGHTA and CDR2 is FQGNSA. CDR3 residues: CASSLGGYSTDTQYF. The DNA of the CDR3 is TGTGCCAGCAGCTTAGGCGGGTATAGCACAGATACGCAGTATTTT.

The chain combines TRBV7-9 with TRBJ2-3; D is undetermined. CDR1 SEHNR and CDR2 FQNEAQ come from the germline V gene (reference sequence). Trimming took 5 bases from V and 3 from J, leaving 3 bases between them. The CDR3 is 11 residues long. CDR3 region: CASSPTDTQYF. In DNA form, the CDR3 reads TGTGCCAGCAGCCCGACAGATACGCAGTATTTT.

This clone has a handful of counts. This chain connects TRBV2 to TRBJ1-1, with a weak D call TRBD1 (5 bases). Germline loops: CDR1 SNHLY, CDR2 FYNNEI. The CDR3 covers 13 residues. V was cut by 6 bases and J by 1 base, with 9 bases left in between. CDR3 nucleotides: TGTGCCAGCAGCAGGGATAGGAACACTGAAGCTTTCTTT. It is translated as CASSRDRNTEAFF.

The gene calls are TRBV29-1 and TRBJ1-1; D remains unclear. CDR1 SQVTM and CDR2 ANQGSEA come from the germline V gene. Trimming removed 0 bases at V and 7 bases at J, with 3 bases between. The CDR3 sequence is 10 residues long. CDR3 amino acids: CSVEDIEAFF. The CDR3 nucleotides are TGCAGCGTTGAAGACATTGAAGCTTTCTTT.

The chain couples TRBV30 to TRBJ2-7; D perhaps matches TRBD2 (7 bases). CDR1 is GTSNPN and CDR2 is SVGIG in the germline V gene (reference sequence). The CDR3 is 14 residues long. The V and J ends lost 2 bases and 2 bases respectively, with 13 bases between them. CDR3 coding DNA: TGTGCCTGGAGTAGGGGGGGCCCTACCTACGAGCAGTACTTC. Amino acids: CAWSRGGPTYEQYF.

The rearrangement uses TRBV6-5 and TRBJ2-7; TRBD1 matches 10 bases. Germline V gene sequence: CDR1 MNHEY, CDR2 SVGAGI. The CDR3 runs 15 residues. J was trimmed by 5 bases and V by 6 bases; bases with no gene match: 10. This CDR3 is CASSRVGQGSHEQYF. Here the CDR3 DNA reads TGTGCCAGCAGCCGAGTGGGACAGGGGTCCCACGAGCAGTACTTC.